This passage covers 16 T cell receptor beta chains from one sample sequenced in a study of T-cell memory formation after mild COVID-19. MiXCR, run by TCRdb on the 5' RACE reads, gives a single entry per CDR3 protein. The sample lists fewer than 60,000 distinct CDR3 sequences; 28% were seen once. Sequencing was carried out using PBMCs or a T cell subset sorted from them (not recorded which). The receptors come from a man aged 18 to 30 who had mild COVID-19 (a few samples of this study predate the infection). Cell type and time point are not known.

The rearrangement uses TRBV6-2 or TRBV6-3 and TRBJ2-7; tentative D call: TRBD2 (6 bases). The length of the CDR3 is 13 residues. V was shortened by 2 bases and J by 3 bases, with 8 bases between the two germline ends. Germline V gene data show CDR1 as MNHEY and CDR2 as SVGEGT. Here the CDR3 reads CASSYGGNYEQYV. The CDR3 DNA sequence: TGTGCCAGCAGTTACGGAGGGAACTACGAGCAGTACGTC.

This chain joins TRBV6-5 and TRBJ2-1, with TRBD1 matching 8 bases. The trim removed 5 bases at V and 9 bases at J, leaving 6 bases unmatched. CDR3 length: 13 amino acids. The V gene's germline CDR1 is MNHEY and CDR2 SVGAGI. The CDR3 loop reads CASSARQGTEQFF. The CDR3 nucleotides are TGTGCCAGCAGTGCACGACAGGGGACTGAGCAGTTCTTC.

V and J are TRBV5-1 and TRBJ1-5, with a tentative D call TRBD1 (6 bases). V shed 2 bases and J shed 2 bases, with 8 bases lying between them. CDR3 length: 14 amino acids. Germline CDR1 SGHRS, CDR2 YFSETQ. The CDR3 region has the DNA TGCGCCAGCAGCTTAGCAGGGGGCAATCAGCCCCAGCATTTT. It encodes CASSLAGGNQPQHF.

This chain joins TRBV11-2 and TRBJ2-3, with D uncertain. This CDR3 spans 11 amino acids. Trimming removed 5 bases from V and 6 bases from J, with 6 bases in between. Germline V CDR1 and CDR2: SGHAT, FQNNGV. CDR3 DNA sequence: TGTGCCAGCAGCCCGGAGGATACGCAGTATTTT. This codes for CASSPEDTQYF.

The J gene is TRBJ2-7, the V gene TRBV6-5; TRBD2 matches 7 bases. CDR3 length: 15 residues. J lost 5 bases, V lost 5 bases, and 12 bases had no gene match. Looked up from germline, CDR1 is MNHEY and CDR2 is SVGAGI. CDR3 sequence (DNA): TGTGCCAGCAGTCCCTCCGGGGGGAGCGGGGACGAGCAGTACGTC. Its translation: CASSPSGGSGDEQYV.

V and J are TRBV3-1 and TRBJ2-6; TRBD1 aligns across 7 bases. V shed 1 base and J 3 bases; nucleotides not matched to a gene: 6. CDR1 LGHDT and CDR2 YNNKEL come from the germline V gene (reference sequence). The CDR3 has 17 amino acids. The CDR3 sequence: CASSQGQGPFGANVLTF. The CDR3 DNA follows: TGTGCCAGCAGCCAAGGACAGGGTCCCTTTGGGGCCAACGTCCTGACTTTC.

The V call is TRBV20-1, the J call TRBJ2-3, with D unclear. Germline CDR1 reads DFQATT; CDR2 reads SNEGSKA (reference sequence). The CDR3 is 13 residues long. V was trimmed by 3 bases and J by 6 bases, leaving 13 bases between them. The CDR3 here is CSARAGLGDTQYF. The CDR3 region has the DNA TGCAGTGCTAGGGCCGGTCTTGGGGATACGCAGTATTTT.

This clonotype was counted a few times. This sequence joins TRBV4-1 and TRBJ2-1; D is unclear. The CDR3 sequence is 13 residues long. CDR1 is MGHRA, CDR2 YSYEKL, per germline. The germline V and J ends were trimmed by 0 bases and 10 bases, with 10 bases remaining between them. The CDR3: CASSQDRNGEQFF. The CDR3 DNA sequence: TGCGCCAGCAGCCAAGATCGAAATGGCGAGCAGTTCTTC.

This chain connects TRBV5-1 to TRBJ2-7; tentative D call: TRBD2 (7 bases). The V gene lost 2 bases and the J gene lost 7 bases, with 13 bases spanning the gap. The CDR3 totals 13 residues. Germline V gives CDR1 SGHRS, CDR2 YFSETQ. CDR3 amino acids: CASSFRGAGEQYF. In DNA, the CDR3 is TGCGCCAGCAGCTTTCGGGGGGCCGGGGAGCAGTACTTC.

This chain joins TRBV25-1 and TRBJ2-2; D gene uncertain. CDR1 and CDR2 from the germline V gene are MGHDK and SYGVNS. The CDR3 sequence is 17 residues long. V was trimmed by 5 bases and J by 0 bases, leaving 16 bases between them. The CDR3: CASSPLQEFANTGELFF. The DNA of the CDR3 is TGTGCCAGCAGTCCGCTTCAGGAGTTCGCGAACACCGGGGAGCTGTTTTTT.

This clonotype was recorded a few times. This chain connects TRBV7-2 to TRBJ2-3; TRBD2 matches 10 bases. V gave up 5 bases and J gave up 2 bases; unmatched junction bases: 7. There are 16 residues in the CDR3. The germline CDR1 and CDR2 sequences are SGHTA and FQGNSA. This chain's CDR3 is CASSPGLAAYTDTQYF. The DNA of the CDR3 is TGTGCCAGCAGCCCCGGACTAGCGGCCTACACAGATACGCAGTATTTT.

This chain uses TRBV4-2 with TRBJ2-3; D possibly uses TRBD1 or TRBD2 (5 bases each). This CDR3 has 16 residues. Trimming cost V 0 bases and J 2 bases, with 12 bases left between them. Germline-derived CDR1 and CDR2 are LGHNA and YNFKEQ. The CDR3 DNA reads as TGTGCCAGCAGCCAAGAAAGGGACCACCTCACAGATACGCAGTATTTT. Protein: CASSQERDHLTDTQYF.

This clonotype was seen only a few times. The CDR3 coding sequence is TGTGCCAGCAGTGAAGCCCGGACAGGGGTCCGGCCTGGCTACACCTTC. As protein: CASSEARTGVRPGYTF. The V and J genes are TRBV2 and TRBJ1-2, with 9 nucleotides matching TRBD1. Germline values: CDR1 SNHLY, CDR2 FYNNEI. This CDR3 has 16 amino acids. J gave up 7 bases and V 0 bases, and 9 bases lay outside the gene matches.

This clonotype was counted a few times. The J gene is TRBJ2-7, the V gene TRBV6-2 or TRBV6-3, with D unresolved. Germline CDR1 is MNHEY and CDR2 is SVGEGT. The CDR3 runs 10 residues. Trimming cost V 10 bases and J 3 bases, with 7 bases left between them. The CDR3 is CATGDYEQYV. Here the CDR3 DNA reads TGTGCCACCGGAGACTACGAGCAGTACGTC.

The J gene is TRBJ1-5, the V gene TRBV9; no clear D gene. Trimming stripped 4 bases from V and 6 bases from J, with 14 bases between. This CDR3 region has 14 residues. Germline values: CDR1 SGDLS, CDR2 YYNGEE. CDR3: CASSLTVNSQPQHF. DNA of the CDR3: TGTGCCAGCAGCTTAACAGTCAACAGTCAGCCCCAGCATTTT. Full variable domain (outside the CDR3, taken from reference TRBV9 and TRBJ1-5): DSGVTQTPKHLITATGQRVTLRCSPRSGDLSVYWYQQSLDQGLQFLIQYYNGEERAKGNILERFSAQQFPDLHSELNLSSLELGDSALYFCASSLTVNSQPQHFGDGTRLSIL.

The chain uses TRBV10-3 and TRBJ2-2; 8 bases fit TRBD2. The CDR3 loop spans 13 amino acids. Germline CDR1 is ENHRY and CDR2 is SYGVKD. V lost 10 bases and J lost 6; bases outside the gene matches: 7. In DNA, the CDR3 is TGTGCCACTCCGGGACTAGTGGCCGGGGAGCTGTTTTTT. Translated: CATPGLVAGELFF.